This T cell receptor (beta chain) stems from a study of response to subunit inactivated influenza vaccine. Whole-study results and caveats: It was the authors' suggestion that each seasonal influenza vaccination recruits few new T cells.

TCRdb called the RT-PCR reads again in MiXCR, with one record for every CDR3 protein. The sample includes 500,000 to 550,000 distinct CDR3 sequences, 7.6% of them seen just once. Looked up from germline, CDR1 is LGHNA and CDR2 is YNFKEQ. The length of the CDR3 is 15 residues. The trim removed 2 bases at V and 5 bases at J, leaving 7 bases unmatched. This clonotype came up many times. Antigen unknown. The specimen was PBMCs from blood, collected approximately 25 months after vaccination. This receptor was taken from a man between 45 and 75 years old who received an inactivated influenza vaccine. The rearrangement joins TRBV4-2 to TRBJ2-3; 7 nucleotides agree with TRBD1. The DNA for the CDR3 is TGTGCCAGCAGCCAACCCGGGACAGTGATAGATACGCAGTATTTT. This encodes CASSQPGTVIDTQYF.